One and the same sample provided the 9 T cell receptor beta chains below, sequenced in a study of cytomegalovirus exposure and HLA in healthy donors. The PCR used 60 Vbeta and 13 Jbeta primers. Assay used: immunoSEQ multiplex PCR; TCRdb lists only in-frame clones, some missing. The sample carries some 190,000 clones, 87% recorded once. Material for sequencing was PBMCs. Receptor source: a man aged 25-45 years in good health and CMV-seronegative.

The chain has TRBV7-9 and TRBJ1-3; possibly TRBD1 for D (6 bases). Germline assignment: CDR1 SEHNR and CDR2 FQNEAQ (reference sequence). CDR3 length equals 16 residues. Trimming removed 6 bases at V and 0 bases at J, with 15 bases between. This chain's CDR3 is CASSPGQPSSGNTIYF. Here the CDR3 DNA reads TGTGCCAGCAGTCCCGGACAGCCGAGCTCTGGAAACACCATATATTTT.

This chain connects TRBV4-2 to TRBJ2-5; 13 nucleotides line up with TRBD2. J was trimmed by 3 bases and V by 4 bases; bases with no gene match: 11. This CDR3 is 18 amino acids long. The germline CDR1 and CDR2 sequences are LGHNA and YNFKEQ. The CDR3 loop is CASSPAGLAGVGEETQYF. DNA for the CDR3: TGTGCCAGCAGCCCTGCCGGACTAGCGGGAGTTGGGGAAGAGACCCAGTACTTC.

This clone was recorded a few times. This chain joins TRBV9 and TRBJ2-7; 10 nucleotides match TRBD2. Germline V gene sequence: CDR1 SGDLS, CDR2 YYNGEE. This CDR3 is 15 amino acids long. The ends lost 4 bases at V and 2 bases at J; junction bases unmatched: 6. Here the CDR3 reads CASSPGTSETYEQYF. The CDR3 DNA follows: TGTGCCAGCAGCCCCGGGACTAGCGAGACCTACGAGCAGTACTTC. The whole variable domain, remainder taken from reference TRBV9 and TRBJ2-7, is DSGVTQTPKHLITATGQRVTLRCSPRSGDLSVYWYQQSLDQGLQFLIQYYNGEERAKGNILERFSAQQFPDLHSELNLSSLELGDSALYFCASSPGTSETYEQYFGPGTRLTVT.

Only one count was recorded for this clone. This chain joins TRBV19 and TRBJ1-2, with D possibly matching TRBD1 (6 bases). Trimming cost V 8 bases and J 7 bases, with 23 bases left between them. The CDR3 contains 15 residues. Germline lookup yields CDR1 LNHDA and CDR2 SQIVND (reference sequence). The CDR3, as DNA: TGTGCCAGTGGCAGGACAGCTTCCTATGTGGGTGGCTACACCTTC. It yields the protein CASGRTASYVGGYTF.

The chain carries TRBV6-1 and TRBJ2-1, with 8 bases lining up with TRBD1. Trimming took 6 bases from V and 4 from J; bases not matched to a gene: 8. CDR1 MNHNS and CDR2 SASEGT come from the germline V gene. The CDR3 contains 15 residues. CDR3 in DNA: TGTGCCAGCAGCTACCGGACAGGGTTTTACAATGAGCAGTTCTTC. This gives the protein CASSYRTGFYNEQFF.

The chain carries TRBV15 and TRBJ2-3; 7 nucleotides match TRBD1. Trimming at V came to 4 bases and at J to 5 bases, leaving 9 bases not matched to a gene. The CDR3 is 15 residues long. CDR1 and CDR2 (germline): LNHNV, YYDKDF (reference sequence). The CDR3 spells CATSTGTALGDTQYF. CDR3 nucleotide sequence: TGTGCCACCAGCACAGGGACAGCCCTCGGAGATACGCAGTATTTT.

This sequence joins TRBV12-5 and TRBJ2-2; 8 bases match TRBD2. CDR3 size: 14 residues. With V trimmed by 7 bases and J by 6 bases, 7 bases remained unmatched. Germline V gene lookup returns CDR1 LGHNT and CDR2 FRNRAP. CDR3 bases: TGTGCTAGTGAGGACGGGGGGGCCCCCGGGGAGCTGTTTTTT. It codes for CASEDGGAPGELFF.

This clone appeared once. The chain combines TRBV14 with TRBJ2-5; D is perhaps TRBD2 (6 bases). Between the trimmed V and J ends, which lost 3 bases and 5 bases, there was a span of 10 bases. CDR1 SGHDN and CDR2 FVKESK come from the germline V gene. The CDR3 totals 13 residues. CDR3 DNA: TGTGCCAGCAGCCAGGAGGGTGGGGAGACCCAGTACTTC. Amino acid sequence: CASSQEGGETQYF.

The chain recombines TRBV7-2 with TRBJ2-1; 7 positions match TRBD2. Germline trimming cut 3 bases from V and 6 bases from J; bases unmatched to any gene: 5. CDR1 is SGHTA and CDR2 is FQGNSA in the germline V gene. There are 14 residues in the CDR3. CDR3 residues: CASSFGTIINEQFF. The CDR3 nucleotides are TGTGCCAGCAGCTTTGGGACTATAATCAATGAGCAGTTCTTC.